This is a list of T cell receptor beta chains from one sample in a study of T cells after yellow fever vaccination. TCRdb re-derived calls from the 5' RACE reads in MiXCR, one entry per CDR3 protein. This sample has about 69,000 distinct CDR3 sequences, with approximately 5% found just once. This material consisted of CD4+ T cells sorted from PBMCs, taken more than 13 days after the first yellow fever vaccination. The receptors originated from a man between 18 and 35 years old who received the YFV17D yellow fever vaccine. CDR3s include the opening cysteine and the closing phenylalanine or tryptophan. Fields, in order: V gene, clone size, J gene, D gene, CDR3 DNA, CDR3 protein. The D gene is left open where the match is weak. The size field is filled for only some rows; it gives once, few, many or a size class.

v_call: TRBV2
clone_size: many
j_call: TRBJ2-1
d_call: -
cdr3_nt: TGTGCCAGCAGGGCGTACAATGAGCAGTTCTTC
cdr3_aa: CASRAYNEQFF

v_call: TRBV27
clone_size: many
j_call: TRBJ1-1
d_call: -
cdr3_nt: TGTGCCAGCAGTCGTGTGGGGGGCCGGGGGGTGAACACTGAAGCTTTCTTT
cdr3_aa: CASSRVGGRGVNTEAFF

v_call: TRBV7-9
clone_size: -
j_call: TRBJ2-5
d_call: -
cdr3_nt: TGTGCCAGCAGGGGGCTTATATCCACCCAAGAGACCCAGTACTTC
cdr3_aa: CASRGLISTQETQYF

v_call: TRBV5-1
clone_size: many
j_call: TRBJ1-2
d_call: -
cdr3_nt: TGCGCCAGCAGCTTGGAGGGCAGCAACTATGGCTACACCTTC
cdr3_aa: CASSLEGSNYGYTF

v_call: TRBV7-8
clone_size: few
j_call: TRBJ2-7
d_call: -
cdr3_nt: TGTGCCAGCAGCCCCTCGTTAGTTTCTGACGAGCAGTACTTC
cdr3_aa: CASSPSLVSDEQYF

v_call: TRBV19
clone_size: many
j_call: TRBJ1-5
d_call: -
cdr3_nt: TGTGCCAGTAGTATAATGGGCAATCAGCCCCAGCATTTT
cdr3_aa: CASSIMGNQPQHF

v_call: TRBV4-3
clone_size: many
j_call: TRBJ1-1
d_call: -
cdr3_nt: TGCGCCAGCAGCCACCTGACAGAGAACACTGAAGCTTTCTTT
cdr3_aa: CASSHLTENTEAFF

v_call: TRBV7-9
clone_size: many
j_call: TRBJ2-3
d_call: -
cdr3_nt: TGTGCCAGCAGCAACAGTTATAGCACAGATACGCAGTATTTT
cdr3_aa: CASSNSYSTDTQYF

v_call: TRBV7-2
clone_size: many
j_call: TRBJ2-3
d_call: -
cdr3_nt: TGTGCCAGCACTCGAGACAGGAGCACAGATACGCAGTATTTT
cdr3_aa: CASTRDRSTDTQYF

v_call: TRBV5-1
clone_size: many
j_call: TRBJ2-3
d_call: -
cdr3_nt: TGCGCCAGCAGCTTGGGCGGCACTTGGCGGGGCTCAGATACGCAGTATTTT
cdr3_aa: CASSLGGTWRGSDTQYF